This entry features one TCR beta chain sequence. This clonotype came up many times. The target of this receptor is not known. No much larger clone is present one base from it, and per-base qualities are unavailable. Via the germline V gene, CDR1 is MDHEN and CDR2 SYDVKM. From the cysteine through the phenylalanine, the CDR3 covers 14 amino acids. Just CDR3 DNA is preserved here, 42 bases in frame from base 1. At the junction V is shortened by 11 bases and J by 6 bases; bases outside the gene matches: 11. This specimen comes from a study of regulatory T cells in long-lasting Graves disease listed by TCRdb under 2021. In the study overall: Antithyroid drugs had been taken for less than 3 months by newly diagnosed Graves' disease patients. TCR sequencing covered around 13 persistent and some 20 newly diagnosed Graves' disease patients, approximately 33 samples in total. This study used TCR sequencing and RNA sequencing of peripheral blood to compare persistent Graves' disease patients against newly diagnosed Graves' disease patients. The study was conducted in China and was registered as a clinical trial. Overall study outcomes, separate from this receptor: The authors noted that the small sample size was a limitation that may lower accuracy. Only the TCR beta chain was sequenced and analyzed. Patients with persistent disease shared more public clonotypes (around 3,000) than newly diagnosed patients did (more than 900). The study examined only peripheral blood because the primary lesion, thyroid tissue, could not be accessed. TRBV28, TRBJ1-2 and TRBJ2-5 were preferentially used in persistent disease, while TRBV20-1 and TRBJ2-1 were favored in newly diagnosed disease. Persistent Graves' disease patients showed lower TCR Shannon entropy and fewer highly expanded clones than newly diagnosed patients, suggesting clonal expansion.

According to the study, the label for this sample's time point signals: newly diagnosed GD, antithyroid drugs for less than 3 months. For both TCR sequencing and RNA sequencing, RNA was extracted from PBMCs in TRIzol. Graves' disease was diagnosed according to American Thyroid Association guidelines. Patients for the study were recruited at an endocrinology department in Xi'an, China. From each patient, around 9 milliliters of peripheral blood was collected into an EDTA anticoagulant tube. Ficoll Paque Plus density gradient separation was used to isolate PBMCs, and no additional T cell sorting was done. An Agilent 2100 Bioanalyzer and agarose gel were used to check RNA quality, and a NanoDrop 2000 was used to measure RNA concentration. Library creation used multiplex PCR. Reads for this sample came from an Illumina HiSeq 4000. TCR beta libraries were built with iRepertoire HTBI primers and Arm-PCR amplification of CDR3 regions. Gel purification was performed on PCR products prior to sequencing. The authors' analysis ran thus. Across samples, around 58 TRBV and 12 to 15 TRBJ segments were identified and used for gene usage analysis of CDR3 amino acid clonotypes. Filtered high-quality paired reads were merged into contigs using COPE and FqMerger. BLAST was used to align contigs to IMGT TRBV, TRBD and TRBJ reference genes, and CDR3 was defined according to IMGT. Any clonotype with a frequency above 0.1% was counted as a highly expanded clone. Shannon entropy served as the measure of repertoire diversity, while the Gini coefficient captured V-J evenness. A clonotype found in more than one individual was treated as public. Clones were called with MiXCR by TCRdb after fastp trimmed the public reads at Q25, and only in-frame beta chains were retained. Duplicate CDR3 protein sequences are folded into a single record with the most common DNA and genes. The V and J calls were not made by the authors but by TCRdb's processing. This sample lists approximately 360,000 distinct CDR3 sequences; 12% were detected once. The ten largest clones capture approximately 20% of the sample.

These data also featured in a second study, about T cells in Graves' hyperthyroidism and ophthalmopathy. That second report states: A patient counted as having stable Graves' hyperthyroidism if no progression to ophthalmopathy occurred over 18 months of follow-up. Hyperthyroidism patients were newly diagnosed, with disease duration under 2 months, and aged 18 to 65 years. Patients with uncontrolled infections, other autoimmune diseases, pregnancy or lactation were excluded. Diagnoses relied on clinical symptoms, serum thyroxine and TRAb, thyroid ultrasound and orbital computed tomography. For the first round of RT-PCR on the TCR CDR3, the HTBI primer set was used together with the Qiagen OneStep RT-PCR kit. Most expanded thyroid clonotypes (frequency above 0.001) were also detected in blood, a finding suggesting that blood repertoires may reflect thyroid immune responses. In cross-validation, a model built on a 13 V-J signature told ophthalmopathy apart from stable hyperthyroidism with about 90% sensitivity and about 81% specificity, and in testing the same model reached 80%/75%. In validation, the model predicted progression to ophthalmopathy with around 71% sensitivity and about 72% specificity, a median of 6.5 months before onset. A discovery cohort of about a hundred patients, fewer than 50 with Graves' ophthalmopathy and about 58 with stable Graves' hyperthyroidism, was used to find distinguishing TCR V-J signatures. Prospective prediction of ophthalmopathy was tested in an independent validation cohort of 18 to 20 hyperthyroidism patients and 17 patients who later progressed to ophthalmopathy. The roughly 91 discovery patients were randomly divided into training and test sets at a 7:3 ratio. In about 6 Graves' hyperthyroidism patients, the study also compared T-cell repertoires from thyroid tissue with T-cell repertoires from blood. Once sampling was done, hyperthyroidism patients were given methimazole at a starting dose of 30 mg daily, whereas ophthalmopathy patients were given high-dose intravenous methylprednisolone. Libraries were constructed in a second round of multiplex PCR, after which size selection and purification were performed. The libraries were sequenced on an Illumina HiSeq2000 using paired-end 100 bp reads. SOAPnuke was used to process the raw data, removing reads that contained adapters or uncalled bases, had a mean Phred below 15, or lacked an exact match to the constant primer or identifier. High-quality paired reads were merged with COPE v1.2.5, and unique nucleotide sequences were defined as clonotypes. Clonotypes were aligned to IMGT TRBV, TRBD and TRBJ reference segments using MiTCR v1.1. The analysis was restricted to V-J combinations with a frequency above 0.0001, which together covered 99.2% of the repertoires. The TCS score was defined as the ratio of F50 (clonal expansion) to E x V (chaos), calculated using BLOSUM62-based TCRdist between CDR3 peptides within each V-J. Welch's t-statistics and random forest reduced several hundred V-J features to roughly 13, which were used in a naive Bayes classifier (R e1071). No statistical method was used to set the sample size in advance, and investigators knew the group allocation. The paper reports TCR Vbeta CDR3 sequencing of 135 peripheral blood samples: around 45 ophthalmopathy, under 80 hyperthyroidism and some 17 progressor patients.

The V and J genes are TRBV28 and TRBJ1-5; 9 of the junction bases match TRBD1. The origin of this receptor is a woman under 30 with Graves disease. Donor details come from another sample of the same person, matched by shared clones. The source material was peripheral blood mononuclear cells (PBMCs), sampled at new diagnosis, from a patient treated with antithyroid drugs. The bases read TGTGCCGGCGCGGGACAGGGATTTTCTCAGCCCCAGCATTTT. Its product reads: CAGAGQGFSQPQHF. The CDR3 plus the reference TRBV28 and TRBJ1-5 genes for the other parts give the full variable domain: DVKVTQSSRYLVKRTGEKVFLECVQDMDHENMFWYRQDPGLGLRLIYFSYDVKMKEKGDIPEGYSVSREKKERFSLILESASTNQTSMYLCAGAGQGFSQPQHFGDGTRLSIL.